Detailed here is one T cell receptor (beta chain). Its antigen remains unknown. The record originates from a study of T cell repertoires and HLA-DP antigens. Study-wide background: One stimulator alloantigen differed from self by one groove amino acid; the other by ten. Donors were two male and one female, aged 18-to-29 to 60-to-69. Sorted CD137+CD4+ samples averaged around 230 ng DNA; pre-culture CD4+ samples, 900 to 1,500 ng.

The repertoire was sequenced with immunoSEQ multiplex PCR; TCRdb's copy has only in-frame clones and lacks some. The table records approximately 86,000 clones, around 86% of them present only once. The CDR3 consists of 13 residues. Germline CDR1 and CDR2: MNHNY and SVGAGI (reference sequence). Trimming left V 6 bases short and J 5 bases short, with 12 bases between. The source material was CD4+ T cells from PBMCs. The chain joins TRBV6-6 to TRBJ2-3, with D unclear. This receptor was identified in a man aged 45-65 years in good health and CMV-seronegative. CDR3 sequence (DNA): TGTGCCAGCAGCCCCCCTGGGGAAGATACGCAGTATTTT. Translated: CASSPPGEDTQYF.